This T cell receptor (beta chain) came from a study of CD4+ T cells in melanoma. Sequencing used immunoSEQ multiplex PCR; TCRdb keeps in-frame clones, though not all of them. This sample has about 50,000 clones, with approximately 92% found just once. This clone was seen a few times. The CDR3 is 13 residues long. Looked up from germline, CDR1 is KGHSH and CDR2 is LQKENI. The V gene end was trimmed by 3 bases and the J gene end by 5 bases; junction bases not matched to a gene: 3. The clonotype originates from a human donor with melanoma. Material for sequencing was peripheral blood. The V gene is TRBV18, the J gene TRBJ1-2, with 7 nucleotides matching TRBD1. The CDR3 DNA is TGTGCCAGCTCACCCGGGACAGCTTATGGCTACACCTTC. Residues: CASSPGTAYGYTF. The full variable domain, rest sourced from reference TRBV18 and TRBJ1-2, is NAGVMQNPRHLVRRRGQEARLRCSPMKGHSHVYWYRQLPEEGLKFMVYLQKENIIDESGMPKERFSAEFPKEGPSILRIQQVVRGDSAAYFCASSPGTAYGYTFGSGTRLTVV.